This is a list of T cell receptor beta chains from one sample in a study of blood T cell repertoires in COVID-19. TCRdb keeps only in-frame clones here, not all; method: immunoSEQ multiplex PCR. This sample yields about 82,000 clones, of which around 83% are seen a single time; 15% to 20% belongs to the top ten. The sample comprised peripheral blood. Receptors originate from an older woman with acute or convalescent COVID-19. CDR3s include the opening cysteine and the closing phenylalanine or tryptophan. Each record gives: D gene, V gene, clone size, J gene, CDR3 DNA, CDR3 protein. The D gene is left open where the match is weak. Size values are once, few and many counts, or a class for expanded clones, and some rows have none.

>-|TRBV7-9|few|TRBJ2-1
TGTGCCACCTACGCGGGGTTAGCCTACAATGAGCAGTTCTTC
CATYAGLAYNEQFF
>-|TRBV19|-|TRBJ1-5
TGTGCCAGTACCTCCCAGATGCAGTATAGCAATCAGCCCCAGCATTTT
CASTSQMQYSNQPQHF
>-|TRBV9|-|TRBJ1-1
TGTGCCAGCAGCGTACAAACAGGGAGGAACACTGAAGCTTTCTTT
CASSVQTGRNTEAFF
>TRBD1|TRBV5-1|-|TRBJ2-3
TGCGCCAGCAGCCGTGGACAGGGCGGAACAGATACGCAGTATTTT
CASSRGQGGTDTQYF
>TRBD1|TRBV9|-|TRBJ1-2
TGTGCCAGCAGCGTAGTCGACAGGGAGCCGTCCTATGGCTACACCTTC
CASSVVDREPSYGYTF
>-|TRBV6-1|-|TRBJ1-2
TGTGCCAGCAGTGAAGGTCCAGGGCTCTTCTATGGCTACACCTTC
CASSEGPGLFYGYTF
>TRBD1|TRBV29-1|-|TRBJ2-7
TGCAGCGTTGAAGAGACGGACAGGGGAAGAGGCGAGCAGTACTTC
CSVEETDRGRGEQYF
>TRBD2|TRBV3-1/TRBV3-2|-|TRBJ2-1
TGTGCCAGCAGCCTAACTAGCGGGTCCTACAATGAGCAGTTCTTC
CASSLTSGSYNEQFF
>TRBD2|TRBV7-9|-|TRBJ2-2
TGTGCCAGCAGCTTGGGACTAGCGGCGGCCTTGAACACCGGGGAGCTGTTTTTT
CASSLGLAAALNTGELFF
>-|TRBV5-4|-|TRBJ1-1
TGTGCCAGCAGCTCGGGCCCAGGGTCGGACACTGAAGCTTTCTTT
CASSSGPGSDTEAFF
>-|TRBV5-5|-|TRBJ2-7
TGTGCCAGCAGCTCTAGACAGGTTGAAGAGCAGTACTTC
CASSSRQVEEQYF
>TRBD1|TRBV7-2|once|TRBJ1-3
TGTGCCAGCAGCTTAGCCCCGGGCCGGGACAGGGGCAGGTCCGGAAACACCATATATTTT
CASSLAPGRDRGRSGNTIYF
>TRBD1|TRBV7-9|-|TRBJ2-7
TGTGCCAGCAGCTTAGCGCAGGGGGCGAGTGAGCAGTACTTC
CASSLAQGASEQYF
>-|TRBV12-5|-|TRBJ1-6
TGTGCTAGCCTCCCGGACACCATTAATTCACCCCTCCACTTT
CASLPDTINSPLHF
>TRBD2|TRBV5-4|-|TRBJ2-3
TGTGCCAGCGGGAGCGGGAGACGTTCTAGCACAGATACGCAGTATTTT
CASGSGRRSSTDTQYF
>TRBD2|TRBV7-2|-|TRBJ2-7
TGTGCCAGCAGCTGGCTAGCGGGGGCGTCGGAGCAGTACTTC
CASSWLAGASEQYF
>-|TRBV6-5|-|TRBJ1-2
TGTGCCAGCAGTTACTCTTGGGCCCTTACTAACTATGGCTACACCTTC
CASSYSWALTNYGYTF
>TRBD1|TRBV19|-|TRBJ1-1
TGTGCCAGTAGTATAGAAGCAGGGGGCAAGGCTGAAGCTTTCTTT
CASSIEAGGKAEAFF
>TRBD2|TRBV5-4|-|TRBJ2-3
TGTGCCAGCAGCTTCGGGGGGGTAGTAACAGATACGCAGTATTTT
CASSFGGVVTDTQYF
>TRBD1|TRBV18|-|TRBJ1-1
TGTGCCAGCTCAGCCGGGACAGACACTGAAGCTTTCTTT
CASSAGTDTEAFF
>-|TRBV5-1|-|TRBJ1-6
TGCGCCAGCAGCTTGGATGGACTCCATACGGATTCACCCCTCCACTTT
CASSLDGLHTDSPLHF
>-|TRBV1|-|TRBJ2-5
TGCATCGGAGAGCGAGAGACCCAGTACTTC
CIGERETQYF
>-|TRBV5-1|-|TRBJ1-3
TGCGCCAGCAGCTTGGCACCGGACATCTCGTCCGGAAACACCATATATTTT
CASSLAPDISSGNTIYF
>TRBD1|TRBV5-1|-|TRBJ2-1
TGCGCCAGCAGGAGACAGGGGATCGCGTACAATGAGCAGTTCTTC
CASRRQGIAYNEQFF
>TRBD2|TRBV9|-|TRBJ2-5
TGTGCCAGCAGCCTGGGGGGGAGCGGAGAGACCCAGTACTTC
CASSLGGSGETQYF
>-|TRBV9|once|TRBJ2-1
TGTGCCAGCAGCGTTAGCTCCCAAGGTGGAAATGAGCAGTTCTTC
CASSVSSQGGNEQFF
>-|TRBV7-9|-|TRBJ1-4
TGTGCCAGCAGCTTAGCTTTAAGACAGTTCGTTAATGAAAAACTGTTTTTT
CASSLALRQFVNEKLFF
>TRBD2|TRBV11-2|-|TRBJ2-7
TGTGCCAGCAGCTTAGATAGGTGGCCTAGCGGGGGCAGATACGAGCAGTACTTC
CASSLDRWPSGGRYEQYF
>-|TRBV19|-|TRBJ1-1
TGTGCCAGTAGTCGCGGCGAAGGGGTTAATCGGAACACTGAAGCTTTCTTT
CASSRGEGVNRNTEAFF
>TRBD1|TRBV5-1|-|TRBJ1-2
TGCGCCACCTCCGGGGGGACAGGGTTCGGCTACACCTTC
CATSGGTGFGYTF
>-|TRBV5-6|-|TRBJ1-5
TGTGCCAGCAGCTTGGGACAGTATCAGCCCCAGCATTTT
CASSLGQYQPQHF
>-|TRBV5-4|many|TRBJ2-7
TGTGCCAGCAGCGGGCTGGGGGCGGCAATCAACGAGCAGTACTTC
CASSGLGAAINEQYF
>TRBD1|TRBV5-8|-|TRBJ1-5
TGTGCCAGCAGCCCCGGACAGGGCAGTTATAGCAATCAGCCCCAGCATTTT
CASSPGQGSYSNQPQHF
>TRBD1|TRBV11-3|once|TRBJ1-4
TGTGCCAGCAGCTGGACAGGAGCAGCTAAGGAAAAACTGTTTTTT
CASSWTGAAKEKLFF
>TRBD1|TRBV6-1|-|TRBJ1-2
TGTGCCAGCAGTGAAGGGGGACAGAATTTTGACGGCTACACCTTC
CASSEGGQNFDGYTF
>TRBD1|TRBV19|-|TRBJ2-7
TGTGCCAGTAGTTTTTTAGGGGACAGGGGTTACGAGCAGTACTTC
CASSFLGDRGYEQYF